These 7 T cell receptor beta chains originate from one sample sequenced in a study of OX40 agonist ivuxolimab in advanced cancers. Only in-frame clones appear in the TCRdb table, and some are missing; sequencing was by immunoSEQ multiplex PCR. The repertoire includes more than 15,000 clones, more than 70% of them detected once, and roughly 28% sits in the top ten. Sequenced here: CD4+ or CD8+ T cells sorted from blood, sampled in a trial of the OX40 agonist ivuxolimab. The receptor source for this set is an adult with an advanced solid tumor such as melanoma, head and neck, liver or kidney cancer.

The chain carries TRBV2 and TRBJ1-2, with D possibly being TRBD1 (6 bases). The V gene's germline CDR1 is SNHLY and CDR2 FYNNEI. This CDR3 contains 12 residues. The V gene lost 8 bases and the J gene lost 5 bases, with 12 bases spanning the gap. CDR3 sequence reads: CASLTGFYGYTF. The CDR3 DNA is TGTGCCAGCTTAACAGGGTTTTATGGCTACACCTTC.

The chain couples TRBV28 to TRBJ2-1, with 8 bases fitting TRBD2. The junction had 7 bases not matched to a gene; V was cut back by 5 bases and J by 4 bases. Germline assignment: CDR1 MDHEN and CDR2 SYDVKM. The CDR3 sequence is 15 residues long. The CDR3 nucleotides are TGTGCCAGCAGTCTGACTAGCGTCAATTACAATGAGCAGTTCTTC. This sequence encodes CASSLTSVNYNEQFF.

The chain couples TRBV7-9 to TRBJ2-1; D is possibly TRBD1 (6 bases). The germline V gene encodes CDR1 SEHNR and CDR2 FQNEAQ (reference sequence). This CDR3 comprises 13 residues. V lost 5 bases and J 9 bases, leaving 14 bases between the germline ends. The CDR3 DNA reads as TGTGCCAGCAGCGATATCGACAGGACTGAGCAGTTCTTC. Its translation: CASSDIDRTEQFF.

The rearrangement joins TRBV27 to TRBJ2-3; 10 bases agree with TRBD2. The CDR3 loop spans 15 amino acids. Trimming cost V 7 bases and J 1 base; bases outside gene matches: 5. CDR1 and CDR2 (germline): MNHEY, SMNVEV (reference sequence). CDR3 loop: CASTPGTSGTDTQYF. DNA of the CDR3: TGTGCCAGCACCCCCGGGACTAGCGGCACAGATACGCAGTATTTT.

The chain is built from TRBV30 and TRBJ2-7, with D unclear. Germline assignment: CDR1 GTSNPN and CDR2 SVGIG (reference sequence). This CDR3 is built from 12 residues. V lost 0 bases to trimming and J lost 4 bases, with 7 bases between them. The CDR3 DNA follows: TGTGCCTGGAGTGTACCGCCTTACGAGCAGTACTTC. Protein sequence: CAWSVPPYEQYF. The whole variable domain, filled in from reference TRBV30 and TRBJ2-7, reads SQTIHQWPATLVQPVGSPLSLECTVEGTSNPNLYWYRQAAGRGLQLLFYSVGIGQISSEVPQNLSASRPQDRQFILSSKKLLLSDSGFYLCAWSVPPYEQYFGPGTRLTVT.

The chain uses TRBV28 and TRBJ2-5, with D perhaps TRBD2 (6 bases). Germline CDR1 MDHEN, CDR2 SYDVKM. V was clipped by 8 bases and J by 2 bases, with 18 bases between them. The CDR3 covers 15 residues. Here the CDR3 DNA reads TGTGCCAGCGTAGCGGATCGGGGTACGCAAGAGACCCAGTACTTC. This sequence encodes CASVADRGTQETQYF.

The chain has TRBV19 and TRBJ2-2, with 7 bases matching TRBD1. The CDR3 runs to 14 residues. Per germline, CDR1 LNHDA and CDR2 SQIVND (reference sequence). J lost 5 bases, V lost 7 bases, and 7 bases had no gene match. The CDR3 reads CASTRIQGTGELFF. The CDR3 coding sequence is TGTGCCAGTACCCGGATACAGGGGACCGGGGAGCTGTTTTTT.